These T cell receptor beta chains were read from a single sample in a study of OX40 agonist ivuxolimab in advanced cancers. Libraries were prepared by immunoSEQ multiplex PCR; TCRdb keeps only in-frame clonotypes and omits some of them. The table records roughly 56,000 clones, around 83% of them present only once. Sequenced here: CD4+ or CD8+ T cells sorted from blood, sampled in a trial of the OX40 agonist ivuxolimab. These TCRs come from an adult with an advanced solid tumor such as melanoma, head and neck, liver or kidney cancer. The CDR3 runs from the conserved cysteine through the conserved F or W. Fields, in order: clone size, V gene, D gene, J gene, CDR3 protein, CDR3 DNA. The D gene is left open where the match is weak. Size tells how often a clone was seen (once, few, many) or the class of an expanded clone, and some rows leave it out.

abundance: -; v_gene: TRBV4-2; d_gene: -; j_gene: TRBJ2-7; CDR3aa: CASSQARVNTYEQYF; CDR3nt: TGTGCCAGCAGCCAAGCCCGGGTGAATACCTACGAGCAGTACTTC
abundance: -; v_gene: TRBV18; d_gene: TRBD1; j_gene: TRBJ1-4; CDR3aa: CASSPARGYEKLFF; CDR3nt: TGTGCCAGCTCACCAGCCAGGGGGTATGAAAAACTGTTTTTT
abundance: -; v_gene: TRBV6-5; d_gene: TRBD1; j_gene: TRBJ2-7; CDR3aa: CASSYRTGSEQYF; CDR3nt: TGTGCCAGCAGTTATAGGACAGGAAGCGAGCAGTACTTC
abundance: -; v_gene: TRBV28; d_gene: -; j_gene: TRBJ1-3; CDR3aa: CASSRRAGSGNTIYF; CDR3nt: TGTGCCAGCAGCCGCAGGGCGGGCTCTGGAAACACCATATATTTT
abundance: -; v_gene: TRBV28; d_gene: TRBD2; j_gene: TRBJ2-3; CDR3aa: CASALYGGVADTQYF; CDR3nt: TGTGCCAGCGCTCTATATGGGGGGGTCGCAGATACGCAGTATTTT
abundance: once; v_gene: TRBV27; d_gene: -; j_gene: TRBJ1-4; CDR3aa: CASSRRGEYEKLFF; CDR3nt: TGTGCCAGCAGCCGCAGGGGAGAATATGAAAAACTGTTTTTT
abundance: -; v_gene: TRBV19; d_gene: TRBD2; j_gene: TRBJ2-1; CDR3aa: CASSAAGLAGVREQFF; CDR3nt: TGTGCCAGTAGTGCCGCGGGACTAGCGGGAGTACGTGAGCAGTTCTTC
abundance: -; v_gene: TRBV20-1; d_gene: -; j_gene: TRBJ1-5; CDR3aa: CSASWGQPQHF; CDR3nt: TGCAGTGCTAGTTGGGGCCAGCCCCAGCATTTT
abundance: few; v_gene: TRBV5-4; d_gene: TRBD1; j_gene: TRBJ2-7; CDR3aa: CASSPETGAYEQYF; CDR3nt: TGTGCCAGCAGCCCGGAGACAGGGGCCTACGAGCAGTACTTC
abundance: -; v_gene: TRBV27; d_gene: TRBD1; j_gene: TRBJ1-1; CDR3aa: CASSLSTGGGKAEAFF; CDR3nt: TGTGCCAGCAGTTTATCGACAGGGGGCGGAAAAGCTGAAGCTTTCTTT
abundance: -; v_gene: TRBV9; d_gene: -; j_gene: TRBJ2-3; CDR3aa: CASSVDGSADTQYF; CDR3nt: TGTGCCAGCAGCGTCGACGGGAGCGCAGATACGCAGTATTTT
abundance: -; v_gene: TRBV9; d_gene: -; j_gene: TRBJ2-3; CDR3aa: CASSVGHPSTDTQYF; CDR3nt: TGTGCCAGCAGCGTCGGCCACCCTAGCACAGATACGCAGTATTTT
abundance: few; v_gene: TRBV28; d_gene: -; j_gene: TRBJ1-5; CDR3aa: CASVPGNPDQPQHF; CDR3nt: TGTGCCAGCGTCCCGGGGAACCCGGATCAGCCCCAGCATTTT
abundance: few; v_gene: TRBV7-9; d_gene: -; j_gene: TRBJ2-7; CDR3aa: CASSLAIVPYEQYF; CDR3nt: TGTGCCAGCAGCTTAGCCATTGTACCTTACGAGCAGTACTTC
abundance: -; v_gene: TRBV7-6; d_gene: TRBD2; j_gene: TRBJ2-1; CDR3aa: CASSLNGGSESSYNEQFF; CDR3nt: TGTGCCAGCAGCTTGAACGGGGGGTCCGAAAGCTCCTACAATGAGCAGTTCTTC
abundance: -; v_gene: TRBV7-8; d_gene: -; j_gene: TRBJ2-3; CDR3aa: CASSSLVGTDTQYF; CDR3nt: TGTGCCAGCAGCTCACTAGTGGGCACAGATACGCAGTATTTT
abundance: -; v_gene: TRBV5-6; d_gene: -; j_gene: TRBJ2-2; CDR3aa: CASSGGLRGELFF; CDR3nt: TGTGCCAGCAGCGGAGGACTCAGAGGGGAGCTGTTTTTT
abundance: -; v_gene: TRBV5-1; d_gene: -; j_gene: TRBJ2-7; CDR3aa: CASSLGGLDEQYF; CDR3nt: TGCGCCAGCAGCTTGGGGGGGCTAGACGAGCAGTACTTC
abundance: -; v_gene: TRBV5-1; d_gene: -; j_gene: TRBJ1-3; CDR3aa: CASSQGVASGNTIYF; CDR3nt: TGCGCCAGCAGTCAGGGAGTGGCGTCTGGAAACACCATATATTTT
abundance: -; v_gene: TRBV2; d_gene: -; j_gene: TRBJ1-4; CDR3aa: CASRGQGANEKLFF; CDR3nt: TGTGCCAGCAGAGGACAAGGAGCTAATGAAAAACTGTTTTTT
abundance: -; v_gene: TRBV27; d_gene: TRBD2; j_gene: TRBJ2-4; CDR3aa: CASGLAGGPENIQYF; CDR3nt: TGTGCCAGCGGTCTAGCGGGAGGGCCGGAAAACATTCAGTACTTC
abundance: -; v_gene: TRBV6-6; d_gene: -; j_gene: TRBJ2-5; CDR3aa: CASSSAFAGRQETQYF; CDR3nt: TGTGCCAGCAGTTCAGCTTTTGCGGGCCGACAAGAGACCCAGTACTTC